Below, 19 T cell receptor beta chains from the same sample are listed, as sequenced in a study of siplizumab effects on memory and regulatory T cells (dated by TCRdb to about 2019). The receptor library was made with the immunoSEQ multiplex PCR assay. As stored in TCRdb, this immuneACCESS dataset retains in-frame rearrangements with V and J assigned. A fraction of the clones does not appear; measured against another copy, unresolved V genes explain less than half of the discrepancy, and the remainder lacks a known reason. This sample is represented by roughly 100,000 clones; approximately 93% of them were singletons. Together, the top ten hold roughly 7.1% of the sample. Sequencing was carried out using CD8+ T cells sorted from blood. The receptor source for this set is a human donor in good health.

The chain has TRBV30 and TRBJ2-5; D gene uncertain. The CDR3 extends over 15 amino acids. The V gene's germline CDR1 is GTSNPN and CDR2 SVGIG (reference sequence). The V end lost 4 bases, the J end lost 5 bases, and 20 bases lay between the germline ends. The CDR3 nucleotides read TGTGCCTGGAAAATAGCCGGCGAGGATTGGGAGACCCAGTACTTC. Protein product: CAWKIAGEDWETQYF.

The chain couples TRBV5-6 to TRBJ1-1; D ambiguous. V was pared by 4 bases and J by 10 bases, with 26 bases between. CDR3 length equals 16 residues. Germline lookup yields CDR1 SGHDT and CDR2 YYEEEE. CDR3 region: CASSPVEVMYGSGAFF. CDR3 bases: TGTGCCAGCAGCCCCGTGGAGGTTATGTACGGGTCAGGAGCTTTCTTT.

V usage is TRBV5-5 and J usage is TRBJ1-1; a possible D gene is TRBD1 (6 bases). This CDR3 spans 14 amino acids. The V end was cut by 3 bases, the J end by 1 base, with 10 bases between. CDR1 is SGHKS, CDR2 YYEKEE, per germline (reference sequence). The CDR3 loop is CASSSGQRNTEAFF. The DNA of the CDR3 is TGTGCCAGCAGCTCAGGACAGCGGAACACTGAAGCTTTCTTT.

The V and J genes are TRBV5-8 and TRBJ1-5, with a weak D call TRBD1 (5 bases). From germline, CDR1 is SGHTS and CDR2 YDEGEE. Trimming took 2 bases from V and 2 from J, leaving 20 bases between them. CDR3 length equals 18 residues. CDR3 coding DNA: TGTGCCAGCAGCTTTTGGGGCAGGGTATCGATGGGCAATCAGCCCCAGCATTTT. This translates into CASSFWGRVSMGNQPQHF. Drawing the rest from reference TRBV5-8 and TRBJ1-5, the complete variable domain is EAGVTQSPTHLIKTRGQQATLRCSPISGHTSVYWYQQALGLGLQFLLWYDEGEERNRGNFPPRFSGRQFPNYSSELNVNALELEDSALYLCASSFWGRVSMGNQPQHFGDGTRLSIL.

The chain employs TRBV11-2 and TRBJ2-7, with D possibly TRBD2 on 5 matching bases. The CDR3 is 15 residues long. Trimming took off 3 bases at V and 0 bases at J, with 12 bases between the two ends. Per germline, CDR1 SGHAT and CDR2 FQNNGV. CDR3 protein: CASSLDGGDSYEQYF. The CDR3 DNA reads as TGTGCCAGCAGCTTGGACGGAGGAGACTCCTACGAGCAGTACTTC. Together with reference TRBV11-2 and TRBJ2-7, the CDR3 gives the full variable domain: EAGVAQSPRYKIIEKRQSVAFWCNPISGHATLYWYQQILGQGPKLLIQFQNNGVVDDSQLPKDRFSAERLKGVDSTLKIQPAKLEDSAVYLCASSLDGGDSYEQYFGPGTRLTVT.

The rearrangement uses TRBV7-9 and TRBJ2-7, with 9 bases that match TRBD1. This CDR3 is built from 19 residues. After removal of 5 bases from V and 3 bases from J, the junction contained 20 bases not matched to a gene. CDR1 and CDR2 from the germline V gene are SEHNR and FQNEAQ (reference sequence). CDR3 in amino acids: CASSASSSLGGQGIYEQYF. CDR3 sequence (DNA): TGTGCCAGCAGCGCCTCTTCGTCCCTTGGAGGACAGGGGATCTACGAGCAGTACTTC.

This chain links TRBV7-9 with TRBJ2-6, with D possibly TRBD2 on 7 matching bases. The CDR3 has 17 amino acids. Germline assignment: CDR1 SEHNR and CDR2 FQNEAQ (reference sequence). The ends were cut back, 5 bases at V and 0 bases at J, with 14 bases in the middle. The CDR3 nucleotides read TGTGCCAGCAGCCCACCGCGGGGGCTCTCTGGGGCCAACGTCCTGACTTTC. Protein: CASSPPRGLSGANVLTF.

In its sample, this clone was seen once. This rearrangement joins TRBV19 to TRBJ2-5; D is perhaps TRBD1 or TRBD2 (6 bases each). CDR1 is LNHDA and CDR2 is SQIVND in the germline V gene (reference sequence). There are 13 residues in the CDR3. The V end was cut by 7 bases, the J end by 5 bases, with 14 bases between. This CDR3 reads CASTVGGDETQYF. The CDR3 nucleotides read TGTGCCAGTACCGTGGGGGGCGATGAGACCCAGTACTTC.

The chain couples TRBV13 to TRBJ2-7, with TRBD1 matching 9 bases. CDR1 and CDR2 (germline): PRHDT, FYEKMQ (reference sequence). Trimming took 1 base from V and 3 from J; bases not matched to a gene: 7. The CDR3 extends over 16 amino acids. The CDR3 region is CASSLETGGRLYEQYF. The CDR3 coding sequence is TGTGCCAGCAGCTTAGAGACAGGGGGAAGGCTCTACGAGCAGTACTTC.

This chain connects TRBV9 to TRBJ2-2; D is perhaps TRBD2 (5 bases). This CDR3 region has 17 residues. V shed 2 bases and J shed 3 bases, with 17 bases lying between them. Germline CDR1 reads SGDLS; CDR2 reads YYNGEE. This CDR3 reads CASSVPRASPHTGELFF. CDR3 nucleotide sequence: TGTGCCAGCAGCGTCCCGAGGGCTAGTCCCCACACCGGGGAGCTGTTTTTT. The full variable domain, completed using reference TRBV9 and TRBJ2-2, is DSGVTQTPKHLITATGQRVTLRCSPRSGDLSVYWYQQSLDQGLQFLIQYYNGEERAKGNILERFSAQQFPDLHSELNLSSLELGDSALYFCASSVPRASPHTGELFFGEGSRLTVL.

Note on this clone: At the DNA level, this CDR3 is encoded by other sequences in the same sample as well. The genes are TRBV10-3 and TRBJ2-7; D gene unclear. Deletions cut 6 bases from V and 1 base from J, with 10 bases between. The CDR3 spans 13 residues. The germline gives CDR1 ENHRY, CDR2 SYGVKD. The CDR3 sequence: CAISDRESYEQYF. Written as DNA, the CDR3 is TGTGCCATCAGCGACCGCGAGTCCTACGAGCAGTACTTC.

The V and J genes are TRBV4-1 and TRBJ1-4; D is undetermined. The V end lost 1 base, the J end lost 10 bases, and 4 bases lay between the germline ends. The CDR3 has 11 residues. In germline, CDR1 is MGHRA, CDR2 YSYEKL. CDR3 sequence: CASSQGRKLFF. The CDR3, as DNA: TGCGCCAGCAGCCAAGGACGAAAACTGTTTTTT.

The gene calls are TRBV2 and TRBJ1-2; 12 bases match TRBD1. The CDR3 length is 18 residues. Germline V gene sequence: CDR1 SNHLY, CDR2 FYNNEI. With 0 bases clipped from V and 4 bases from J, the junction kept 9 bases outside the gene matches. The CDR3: CASSEAPGQGARGYGYTF. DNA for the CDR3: TGTGCCAGCAGTGAAGCCCCGGGACAGGGGGCCCGGGGCTATGGCTACACCTTC.

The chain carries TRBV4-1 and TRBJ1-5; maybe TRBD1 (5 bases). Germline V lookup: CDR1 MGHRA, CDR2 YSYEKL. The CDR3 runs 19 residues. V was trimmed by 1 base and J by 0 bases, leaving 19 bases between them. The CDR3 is CASSQGSWRRELSNQPQHF. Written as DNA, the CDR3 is TGCGCCAGCAGCCAAGGGTCCTGGCGCAGGGAACTTAGCAATCAGCCCCAGCATTTT.

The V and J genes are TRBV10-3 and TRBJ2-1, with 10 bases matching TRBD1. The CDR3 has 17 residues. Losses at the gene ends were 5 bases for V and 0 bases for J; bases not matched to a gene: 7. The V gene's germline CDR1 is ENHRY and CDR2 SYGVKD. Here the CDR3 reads CAISQDRGHVSYNEQFF. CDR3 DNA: TGTGCCATCAGTCAAGACAGGGGGCACGTCTCCTACAATGAGCAGTTCTTC.

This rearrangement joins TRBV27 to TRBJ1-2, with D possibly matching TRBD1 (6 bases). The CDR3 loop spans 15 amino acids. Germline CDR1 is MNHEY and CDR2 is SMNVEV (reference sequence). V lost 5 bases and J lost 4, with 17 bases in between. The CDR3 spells CASSPRDNRIYGYTF. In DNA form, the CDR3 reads TGTGCCAGCAGTCCTCGGGACAACCGGATCTATGGCTACACCTTC.

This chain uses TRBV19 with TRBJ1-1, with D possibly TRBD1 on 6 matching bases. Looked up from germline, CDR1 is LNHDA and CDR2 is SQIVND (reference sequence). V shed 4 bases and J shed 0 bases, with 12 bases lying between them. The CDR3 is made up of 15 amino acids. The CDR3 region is CASSTRTEMNTEAFF. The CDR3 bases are TGTGCCAGTAGTACACGGACAGAGATGAACACTGAAGCTTTCTTT.

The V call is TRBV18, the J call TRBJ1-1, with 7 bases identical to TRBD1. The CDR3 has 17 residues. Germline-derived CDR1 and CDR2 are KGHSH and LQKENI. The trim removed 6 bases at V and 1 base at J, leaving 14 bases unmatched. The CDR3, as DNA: TGTGCCAGCTCTCCAGGGGGACCCAGGCTTCCGAACACTGAAGCTTTCTTT. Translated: CASSPGGPRLPNTEAFF. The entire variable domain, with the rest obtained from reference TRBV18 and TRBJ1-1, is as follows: NAGVMQNPRHLVRRRGQEARLRCSPMKGHSHVYWYRQLPEEGLKFMVYLQKENIIDESGMPKERFSAEFPKEGPSILRIQQVVRGDSAAYFCASSPGGPRLPNTEAFFGQGTRLTVV.

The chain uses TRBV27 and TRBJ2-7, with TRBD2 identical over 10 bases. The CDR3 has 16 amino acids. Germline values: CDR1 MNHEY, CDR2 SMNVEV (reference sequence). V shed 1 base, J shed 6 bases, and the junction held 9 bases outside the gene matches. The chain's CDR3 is CASSLLELAGVGEQYF. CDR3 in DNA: TGTGCCAGCAGTTTATTAGAGCTAGCGGGAGTTGGCGAGCAGTACTTC.